A single sample is the source of the 4 T cell receptor beta chains below, sequenced in a study of response to subunit inactivated influenza vaccine. TCRdb called the RT-PCR reads again in MiXCR, with one record for every CDR3 protein. The sample records about 800,000 distinct CDR3 sequences, around 21% being singletons. This specimen was PBMCs from blood, taken roughly 5 days after vaccination. These TCRs come from a man aged 50-60 years who received an inactivated influenza vaccine.

The chain links TRBV7-9 to TRBJ2-3, with D tentatively TRBD2 (6 bases). This CDR3 comprises 11 residues. Trimming left V 5 bases short and J 12 bases short, with 12 bases between. CDR1 SEHNR and CDR2 FQNEAQ come from the germline V gene (reference sequence). For the CDR3, the DNA is TGTGCCAGCAGCCCCGGGACTTACCAGTATTTT. Translation gives CASSPGTYQYF.

This clonotype was seen more than once but under ten times. This chain links TRBV2 with TRBJ2-7, with 8 nucleotides matching TRBD1. The germline CDR1 and CDR2 sequences are SNHLY and FYNNEI. With V trimmed by 3 bases and J by 6 bases, 7 bases remained unmatched. This CDR3 contains 14 residues. The CDR3 region has the DNA TGTGCCAGCAGTGAGGGTGGGACAGGCGGCGAGCAGTACTTC. Protein sequence: CASSEGGTGGEQYF.

V and J are TRBV28 and TRBJ2-3, with 9 bases lining up with TRBD2. The CDR3 totals 16 residues. J gave up 4 bases and V 2 bases, and 7 bases lay outside the gene matches. Germline loops: CDR1 MDHEN, CDR2 SYDVKM. The CDR3 DNA reads as TGTGCCAGCAGTTTAATGCTAGCGGGAAGGTCAGATACGCAGTATTTT. This translates into CASSLMLAGRSDTQYF.

The V gene is TRBV6-1, the J gene TRBJ1-1; 7 bases line up with TRBD1. V shed 6 bases and J 2 bases; nucleotides not matched to a gene: 12. Per germline, CDR1 MNHNS and CDR2 SASEGT. The CDR3 has 16 amino acids. The CDR3 DNA follows: TGTGCCAGCAGAACCCGACAGGGACGGAAAAACACTGAAGCTTTCTTT. Translated: CASRTRQGRKNTEAFF.